Listed here are 28 T cell receptor beta chains from one sample, sequenced in a study of CD8+ T cells in alopecia areata. Extraction of RNA preceded its reverse transcription into cDNA, which served as the sequencing template. Assay: immunoSEQ multiplex PCR; the TCRdb copy retains only in-frame clones and omits some. The data hold under 110,000 clones, with roughly 56% observed a single time. Treatment in this sample: oral pan-JAK inhibitor, 5-10 mg twice daily. Sequenced material: CD8+ T cells sorted from blood, taken at roughly week 55, from a patient treated with tofacitinib. All receptors derive from a human donor with alopecia areata.

The genes are TRBV5-1 and TRBJ2-7, with 9 bases lining up with TRBD1. Trimming cost V 0 bases and J 3 bases; bases outside gene matches: 7. CDR1 is SGHRS, CDR2 YFSETQ, per germline. This CDR3 contains 16 residues. The CDR3 here is CASSLAPGQGVYEQYF. The CDR3 nucleotides read TGCGCCAGCAGCTTGGCCCCGGGACAGGGAGTCTACGAGCAGTACTTC.

The V call is TRBV2, the J call TRBJ2-3, with a tentative D call TRBD1 (6 bases). The CDR3 consists of 15 residues. V was clipped by 8 bases and J by 4 bases, with 19 bases between them. Germline V gene lookup returns CDR1 SNHLY and CDR2 FYNNEI. The CDR3 reads CASPTGTRKPDTQYF. The CDR3 coding sequence is TGTGCCAGCCCGACCGGGACACGGAAGCCAGATACGCAGTATTTT. The whole variable domain, remainder taken from reference TRBV2 and TRBJ2-3, is EPEVTQTPSHQVTQMGQEVILRCVPISNHLYFYWYRQILGQKVEFLVSFYNNEISEKSEIFDDQFSVERPDGSNFTLKIRSTKLEDSAMYFCASPTGTRKPDTQYFGPGTRLTVL.

The chain employs TRBV7-8 and TRBJ2-3; possibly TRBD1 or TRBD2 for D (5 bases each). V lost 5 bases, J lost 1 base, and 16 bases lay in between. The CDR3 length is 16 residues. Germline assignment: CDR1 SGHVS and CDR2 FQNEAQ. As DNA, the CDR3 is TGTGCCAGCAGCCTCATGGGGGATTTGGGCACAGATACGCAGTATTTT. It translates to CASSLMGDLGTDTQYF.

The rearrangement links TRBV15 to TRBJ2-1; tentative D call: TRBD2 (6 bases). Looked up from germline, CDR1 is LNHNV and CDR2 is YYDKDF (reference sequence). The length of the CDR3 is 15 residues. V lost 1 base, J lost 4 bases, and 11 bases lay in between. CDR3 bases: TGTGCCACCAGCAGAGCGGCGGGGAGTTACAATGAGCAGTTCTTC. It specifies CATSRAAGSYNEQFF.

A remark on this clone: This sample includes further DNA sequences coding for the same CDR3. The V call is TRBV4-1, the J call TRBJ1-1, with unresolved D. The CDR3 length is 13 residues. V lost 0 bases to trimming and J lost 4 bases, with 6 bases between them. Germline assignment: CDR1 MGHRA and CDR2 YSYEKL. The CDR3 region has the DNA TGCGCCAGCAGCCAAGATTTAAGCACTGAAGCTTTCTTT. Translated: CASSQDLSTEAFF.

This clone appeared a single time. The chain combines TRBV18 with TRBJ1-1; 9 nucleotides align to TRBD1. The V and J ends lost 5 bases and 5 bases, in that order; junction bases with no gene match: 6. This CDR3 is 14 amino acids long. The germline V gene encodes CDR1 KGHSH and CDR2 LQKENI. The chain's CDR3 is CASSIGQGLTEAFF. The CDR3 nucleotides read TGTGCCAGCTCAATAGGACAGGGGTTGACTGAAGCTTTCTTT.

This clone was detected a few times. The chain links TRBV10-3 to TRBJ1-5; D not certain. V was clipped by 8 bases and J by 6 bases, with 5 bases between them. CDR1 ENHRY and CDR2 SYGVKD come from the germline V gene. The CDR3 is 10 amino acids. CDR3 loop: CAIGSQPQHF. CDR3 coding DNA: TGTGCCATCGGGAGTCAGCCCCAGCATTTT.

This sequence joins TRBV5-1 and TRBJ1-1; D gene uncertain. This CDR3 is built from 14 residues. V was clipped by 2 bases and J by 4 bases, with 12 bases between them. Germline assignment: CDR1 SGHRS and CDR2 YFSETQ. The CDR3 spells CASSLAPEGTEAFF. The CDR3 DNA reads TGCGCCAGCAGCTTAGCCCCTGAGGGCACTGAAGCTTTCTTT.

In this sample, this clone turned up a few times. The chain has TRBV30 and TRBJ1-5; the D gene is possibly TRBD1 (5 bases). The germline V gene encodes CDR1 GTSNPN and CDR2 SVGIG (reference sequence). The germline V and J ends were trimmed by 1 base and 5 bases, with 9 bases remaining between them. CDR3 length: 13 amino acids. DNA for the CDR3: TGTGCCTGGAGTGAAGGGGCGGATCAGCCCCAGCATTTT. Residues: CAWSEGADQPQHF.

The genes are TRBV30 and TRBJ2-7; 9 nucleotides match TRBD2. Trimming cost V 1 base and J 3 bases; bases outside gene matches: 4. The CDR3 contains 14 residues. CDR1 and CDR2 from the germline V gene are GTSNPN and SVGIG (reference sequence). The CDR3 bases are TGTGCCTGGAGTGGACTAGCGGAGAACTACGAGCAGTACTTC. This sequence encodes CAWSGLAENYEQYF.

The V gene is TRBV27, the J gene TRBJ2-1; possible D gene TRBD2, 5 bases. Germline CDR1 reads MNHEY; CDR2 reads SMNVEV (reference sequence). The ends were cut back, 0 bases at V and 7 bases at J, with 7 bases in the middle. This CDR3 is 13 amino acids long. CDR3 residues: CASSLSTGNEQFF. The CDR3 bases are TGTGCCAGCAGTTTATCAACGGGGAATGAGCAGTTCTTC.

The V gene is TRBV30, the J gene TRBJ1-6, with D uncertain. The CDR3 sequence is 17 residues long. The V and J ends lost 0 bases and 5 bases respectively, with 17 bases between them. CDR1 is GTSNPN, CDR2 SVGIG, per germline (reference sequence). The CDR3 loop is CAWSVGMTGVNNSPLHF. CDR3 bases: TGTGCCTGGAGTGTGGGTATGACCGGGGTTAATAATTCACCCCTCCACTTT.

This clone was seen more than once but under ten times. The V call is TRBV6-1, the J call TRBJ1-5, with D possibly matching TRBD1 (6 bases). V lost 5 bases, J lost 5 bases, and 7 bases lay in between. The CDR3 covers 12 residues. Germline values: CDR1 MNHNS, CDR2 SASEGT. CDR3 sequence reads: CASSTGYQPQHF. DNA for the CDR3: TGTGCCAGCAGTACAGGGTATCAGCCCCAGCATTTT.

V usage is TRBV9 and J usage is TRBJ2-3, with D perhaps TRBD1 (6 bases). Germline V gene sequence: CDR1 SGDLS, CDR2 YYNGEE. CDR3 length equals 17 residues. The V end was cut by 3 bases, the J end by 5 bases, with 22 bases between. CDR3 sequence reads: CASSGSPGAQLVDTQYF. Here the CDR3 DNA reads TGTGCCAGCAGCGGTAGCCCAGGGGCGCAATTAGTAGATACGCAGTATTTT.

The rearrangement uses TRBV5-6 and TRBJ2-2, with D uncertain. Germline CDR1 reads SGHDT; CDR2 reads YYEEEE. Trimming left V 1 base short and J 6 bases short, with 4 bases between. The CDR3 runs 12 residues. The CDR3 loop is CASSLQSGELFF. DNA of the CDR3: TGTGCCAGCAGCTTGCAATCCGGGGAGCTGTTTTTT.

J is TRBJ1-5 and V is TRBV7-8; 8 positions match TRBD1. The CDR3 length is 15 residues. In germline, CDR1 is SGHVS, CDR2 FQNEAQ. V shed 7 bases and J 1 base; nucleotides not matched to a gene: 6. CDR3 region: CASTQGAGSNQPQHF. CDR3 in DNA: TGTGCCAGCACGCAGGGGGCAGGAAGCAATCAGCCCCAGCATTTT. Drawing the rest from reference TRBV7-8 and TRBJ1-5, the complete variable domain is GAGVSQSPRYKVAKRGQDVALRCDPISGHVSLFWYQQALGQGPEFLTYFQNEAQLDKSGLPSDRFFAERPEGSVSTLKIQRTQQEDSAVYLCASTQGAGSNQPQHFGDGTRLSIL.

Written as DNA, the CDR3 is TGTGCCATCAGCCACGGGCCTCAAGGCCTCGGCACAGATACGCAGTATTTT. It encodes CAISHGPQGLGTDTQYF. The V and J genes are TRBV10-3 and TRBJ2-3; the D is unclear. Germline-derived CDR1 and CDR2 are ENHRY and SYGVKD. CDR3 length equals 17 residues. V gave up 6 bases and J gave up 1 base, with 20 bases separating them.

In the case of this clone: The junction does not match germline at one end; this may be a read error. The V gene is TRBV6-4, the J gene TRBJ2-7, with no clear D. Germline V gene lookup returns CDR1 MRHNA and CDR2 SNTAGT. This CDR3 comprises 15 residues. Written as DNA, the CDR3 is TGCGCCAGCAGCCATTTTCAGGTTATCTCCTACGAGCAGTACTTC. This codes for CASSHFQVISYEQYF.

V is TRBV5-1 and J is TRBJ2-7; 8 positions agree with TRBD1. The CDR3 spans 16 residues. Per germline, CDR1 SGHRS and CDR2 YFSETQ. J lost 1 base, V lost 0 bases, and 6 bases had no gene match. The CDR3 here is CASSLGTGMASYEQYF. The CDR3 DNA sequence: TGCGCCAGCAGCTTGGGGACAGGGATGGCATCCTACGAGCAGTACTTC. Looking up the rest from reference TRBV5-1 and TRBJ2-7 gives the full variable domain: KAGVTQTPRYLIKTRGQQVTLSCSPISGHRSVSWYQQTPGQGLQFLFEYFSETQRNKGNFPGRFSGRQFSNSRSEMNVSTLELGDSALYLCASSLGTGMASYEQYFGPGTRLTVT.

The rearrangement joins TRBV4-1 to TRBJ2-1; TRBD1 is a possible D gene (5 bases). V was shortened by 2 bases and J by 2 bases, with 13 bases between the two germline ends. Per germline, CDR1 MGHRA and CDR2 YSYEKL. This CDR3 spans 16 amino acids. As DNA, the CDR3 is TGCGCCAGCAGCCAAAGAGACAGTAGTGCCTACAATGAGCAGTTCTTC. Amino acids: CASSQRDSSAYNEQFF.

This clone was recorded once. The chain uses TRBV4-1 and TRBJ1-5; the match to TRBD1 covers 7 bases. There are 17 residues in the CDR3. The ends lost 4 bases at V and 0 bases at J; junction bases unmatched: 9. Germline V lookup: CDR1 MGHRA, CDR2 YSYEKL. In nucleotides, the CDR3 is TGCGCCAGCAGCCCAGGACAGGCTTTTGATAGCAATCAGCCCCAGCATTTT. Its protein product is CASSPGQAFDSNQPQHF.

Notes on this clone: This specimen includes other DNA sequences encoding the same CDR3. The CDR3 spells CASSYSPYNEQFF. The CDR3, as DNA: TGTGCCAGCAGTTACTCTCCCTACAATGAGCAGTTCTTC. This sequence joins TRBV6-5 and TRBJ2-1; unclear D gene. The germline CDR1 and CDR2 sequences are MNHEY and SVGAGI. V shed 0 bases and J shed 2 bases, with 2 bases lying between them. This CDR3 spans 13 amino acids.

The chain employs TRBV25-1 and TRBJ2-7, with D possibly matching TRBD1 (5 bases). V lost 7 bases, J lost 3 bases, and 10 bases lay in between. The CDR3 consists of 12 residues. The germline gives CDR1 MGHDK, CDR2 SYGVNS. This chain's CDR3 is CASTQGFYEQYF. DNA for the CDR3: TGTGCCAGCACCCAGGGTTTCTACGAGCAGTACTTC.

This sequence joins TRBV27 and TRBJ2-4, with TRBD1 identical over 8 bases. Unmatched junction bases numbered 12, after V lost 4 bases and J lost 4 bases. Germline CDR1 MNHEY, CDR2 SMNVEV (reference sequence). The length of the CDR3 is 17 residues. CDR3: CASSSPRQGALKNIQYF. The CDR3 DNA reads TGTGCCAGCAGTTCGCCCCGGCAGGGGGCCCTTAAAAACATTCAGTACTTC.

The CDR3 here is CASSDGGRPSYEQYF. The DNA for the CDR3 is TGTGCCAGCAGTGATGGGGGGAGACCATCCTACGAGCAGTACTTC. V usage is TRBV2 and J usage is TRBJ2-7, with D maybe TRBD2 (6 bases). The CDR3 is made up of 15 amino acids. Germline V gene lookup returns CDR1 SNHLY and CDR2 FYNNEI. The V gene lost 3 bases and the J gene lost 1 base, with 13 bases spanning the gap.

V usage is TRBV13 and J usage is TRBJ1-2; no clear D. Trimming stripped 0 bases from V and 2 bases from J, with 1 base between. The CDR3 runs 12 residues. In germline, CDR1 is PRHDT, CDR2 FYEKMQ (reference sequence). The CDR3 here is CASSLGNYGYTF. CDR3 bases: TGTGCCAGCAGCTTAGGGAACTATGGCTACACCTTC.

In its sample, this clone was seen a few times. V and J are TRBV4-1 and TRBJ2-1; TRBD1 or TRBD2 may be the D gene (5 bases each). Germline CDR1 and CDR2: MGHRA and YSYEKL. This CDR3 is built from 17 residues. Trimming pared 0 bases from V and 2 bases from J, leaving 14 bases between. The CDR3 bases are TGCGCCAGCAGCCAAGATAGTTCGAGGGGAGCCTACAATGAGCAGTTCTTC. It is translated as CASSQDSSRGAYNEQFF.

Only a few counts were recorded for this clone. The chain carries TRBV7-9 and TRBJ1-1; D gene unclear. The CDR3 has 12 residues. V lost 1 base to trimming and J lost 4 bases, with 4 bases between them. The germline gives CDR1 SEHNR, CDR2 FQNEAQ (reference sequence). The CDR3 DNA follows: TGTGCCAGCAGCTTAGGGATCACTGAAGCTTTCTTT. Protein: CASSLGITEAFF.